These 20 T cell receptor beta chains were all obtained from the same sample, sequenced in a study of blood T cell repertoires in COVID-19. The protocol was immunoSEQ multiplex PCR, while the TCRdb copy is restricted to in-frame clones and leaves out a portion. The sample consists of 200,000 or so clones, roughly 80% of them appearing once. Sequenced sample: peripheral blood. The receptors derive from a man aged 55 to 69 with active or convalescent COVID-19.

This clone was seen once. The chain joins TRBV7-2 to TRBJ2-1; 13 bases line up with TRBD2. The V segment lost 0 bases and the J segment 9 bases; nucleotides outside the gene matches: 8. This CDR3 is 17 amino acids long. CDR1 SGHTA and CDR2 FQGNSA come from the germline V gene. In nucleotides, the CDR3 is TGTGCCAGCAGCTTAGCCCCCGGACTAGCGGGAGTAGGTGAGCAGTTCTTC. Translating it yields CASSLAPGLAGVGEQFF.

The chain joins TRBV29-1 to TRBJ1-1, with 7 bases aligning to TRBD1. The germline V gene encodes CDR1 SQVTM and CDR2 ANQGSEA. The CDR3 totals 14 residues. After removal of 4 bases from V and 4 bases from J, the junction contained 9 bases not matched to a gene. The CDR3 protein is CSVVEGARGTEAFF. The CDR3 nucleotides read TGCAGCGTTGTGGAGGGGGCGAGGGGCACTGAAGCTTTCTTT.

This clone came up once. This chain joins TRBV28 and TRBJ2-2; 9 bases agree with TRBD1. Germline lookup yields CDR1 MDHEN and CDR2 SYDVKM. Losses at the gene ends were 5 bases for V and 5 bases for J; bases not matched to a gene: 6. This CDR3 comprises 15 residues. The CDR3 sequence is CASSTHRGLTGELFF. As DNA, the CDR3 is TGTGCCAGCAGTACTCACAGGGGGCTTACCGGGGAGCTGTTTTTT. The variable domain in full, completed from reference TRBV28 and TRBJ2-2, reads DVKVTQSSRYLVKRTGEKVFLECVQDMDHENMFWYRQDPGLGLRLIYFSYDVKMKEKGDIPEGYSVSREKKERFSLILESASTNQTSMYLCASSTHRGLTGELFFGEGSRLTVL.

The chain employs TRBV2 and TRBJ2-5; 8 bases align to TRBD1. Unmatched junction bases numbered 8, after V lost 6 bases and J lost 2 bases. CDR1 is SNHLY and CDR2 is FYNNEI in the germline V gene. The CDR3 contains 15 residues. CDR3 sequence: CASSANRDRQETQYF. The CDR3 DNA reads as TGTGCCAGCAGCGCTAACCGGGACAGGCAAGAGACCCAGTACTTC.

This clone was recorded only once. CDR3 protein: CASSYREGPPDEQFF. DNA for the CDR3: TGTGCCAGCAGCTACCGGGAGGGCCCTCCAGATGAGCAGTTCTTC. The rearrangement links TRBV9 to TRBJ2-1; 8 nucleotides match TRBD2. J gave up 8 bases and V 4 bases, and 11 bases lay outside the gene matches. Germline V lookup: CDR1 SGDLS, CDR2 YYNGEE. The CDR3 sequence is 15 residues long.

This clone appeared a single time. J is TRBJ1-3 and V is TRBV11-2; D not certain. The length of the CDR3 is 14 residues. Between the trimmed V and J ends, which lost 5 bases and 3 bases, there was a span of 11 bases. Germline lookup yields CDR1 SGHAT and CDR2 FQNNGV. CDR3 nucleotide sequence: TGTGCCAGCAGCGTTACAGTGAATGGAAACACCATATATTTT. Translated, it gives CASSVTVNGNTIYF.

On this clone: A read error may produce the germline difference seen at one junction end. The chain has TRBV7-2 and TRBJ2-5; weak D call: TRBD1 (6 bases). Germline V gives CDR1 SGHTA, CDR2 FQGNSA. The CDR3 is 15 residues long. CDR3 in amino acids: CASSLRGTMQETQYF. CDR3 nucleotides: TGTGCTAGCAGCTTAAGAGGGACAATGCAAGAGACCCAGTACTTC.

The chain uses TRBV2 and TRBJ1-3; D is ambiguous. The CDR3 covers 11 residues. The V end lost 4 bases, the J end lost 8 bases, and 6 bases lay between the germline ends. Germline CDR1 SNHLY, CDR2 FYNNEI. The CDR3 DNA is TGTGCCAGCAGTGTATCGGACACCATATATTTT. It codes for CASSVSDTIYF.

This sequence joins TRBV6-5 and TRBJ1-1; 9 nucleotides line up with TRBD1. The CDR3 has 14 residues. V lost 5 bases to trimming and J lost 6 bases; unmatched junction nucleotides: 7. CDR1 and CDR2 (germline): MNHEY, SVGAGI. CDR3 protein: CASSTNRGQAEAFF. DNA for the CDR3: TGTGCCAGCAGTACGAACAGGGGGCAGGCTGAAGCTTTCTTT.

The chain recombines TRBV9 with TRBJ1-1; 9 bases fit TRBD1. The ends lost 5 bases at V and 2 bases at J; junction bases unmatched: 7. The CDR3 runs to 15 residues. The germline CDR1 and CDR2 sequences are SGDLS and YYNGEE. CDR3 bases: TGTGCCAGCAGGAGACAGGGGGGATCAAACACTGAAGCTTTCTTT. Amino acids: CASRRQGGSNTEAFF.

The CDR3: CASIATSGTTDTQYF. The CDR3, as DNA: TGTGCCAGCATCGCGACTAGCGGGACCACAGATACGCAGTATTTT. The rearrangement joins TRBV28 to TRBJ2-3, with 11 bases lining up with TRBD2. The CDR3 runs to 15 residues. The germline CDR1 and CDR2 sequences are MDHEN and SYDVKM. The ends lost 7 bases at V and 2 bases at J; junction bases unmatched: 5.

This clone was counted many times. The chain couples TRBV7-3 to TRBJ2-7; D is perhaps TRBD2 (6 bases). The V gene lost 5 bases and the J gene lost 6 bases, with 14 bases spanning the gap. The CDR3 extends over 13 amino acids. Germline values: CDR1 SGHTA, CDR2 FQGTGA. The CDR3 nucleotides read TGTGCCAGCAGCCCCGGCGGCGGGATCGAGCAGTACTTC. Translated, it gives CASSPGGGIEQYF.

This clone was counted a single time. This chain connects TRBV19 to TRBJ1-5; D possibly corresponds to TRBD1 (6 bases). Germline V gene lookup returns CDR1 LNHDA and CDR2 SQIVND (reference sequence). The CDR3 length is 14 residues. The ends were cut back, 10 bases at V and 2 bases at J, with 15 bases in the middle. The CDR3 reads CATTEGGRNQPQHF. The DNA of the CDR3 is TGTGCCACCACAGAAGGGGGACGCAATCAGCCCCAGCATTTT.

The chain recombines TRBV18 with TRBJ2-1, with 12 nucleotides matching TRBD2. Germline V CDR1 and CDR2: KGHSH, LQKENI. The CDR3 has 16 residues. V trimming: 4 bases; J trimming: 3 bases; junction bases outside the gene matches: 4. The CDR3 loop is CASSRRTSGNYNEQFF. The CDR3 DNA sequence: TGTGCCAGCTCACGCCGGACTAGCGGGAACTACAATGAGCAGTTCTTC.

The chain links TRBV5-4 to TRBJ2-1, with 11 positions matching TRBD2. From germline, CDR1 is SGHNT and CDR2 YYREEE (reference sequence). The CDR3 consists of 15 residues. Trimming took 3 bases from V and 8 from J; bases not matched to a gene: 7. Written as DNA, the CDR3 is TGTGCCAGCAGCTCGCGACTAGCGGGAACCGATGAGCAGTTCTTC. Protein sequence: CASSSRLAGTDEQFF.

The chain has TRBV3-1 (or the pseudogene TRBV3-2) and TRBJ2-5; TRBD2 aligns across 8 bases. Germline-derived CDR1 and CDR2 are LGHDT and YNNKEL (reference sequence). CDR3 size: 14 residues. Trimming took 5 bases from V and 4 from J; bases not matched to a gene: 6. The CDR3 here is CASSFPGTRETQYF. The CDR3 nucleotides are TGTGCCAGCAGCTTCCCCGGGACTAGAGAGACCCAGTACTTC.

This clone was recorded only once. The V and J genes are TRBV7-3 and TRBJ2-1; tentatively, D is TRBD2 (6 bases). V lost 5 bases to trimming and J lost 0 bases, with 8 bases between them. Per the germline V gene, CDR1 is SGHTA and CDR2 is FQGTGA. This CDR3 spans 14 amino acids. The CDR3 region is CASSRDFSYNEQFF. In DNA, the CDR3 is TGTGCCAGCAGCCGGGACTTCTCCTACAATGAGCAGTTCTTC.

In DNA, the CDR3 is TGCAGCGCTGGGGGAGGGCCGGGCTACGAGCAGTACTTC. Amino acids: CSAGGGPGYEQYF. The rearrangement joins TRBV29-1 to TRBJ2-7, with 7 bases matching TRBD2. Unmatched junction bases numbered 9, after V lost 7 bases and J lost 3 bases. Germline V lookup: CDR1 SQVTM, CDR2 ANQGSEA. The CDR3 is made up of 13 amino acids.

This chain uses TRBV2 with TRBJ1-3; D is unclear. The CDR3 runs to 13 residues. Trimming pared 6 bases from V and 7 bases from J, leaving 13 bases between. Germline V gene lookup returns CDR1 SNHLY and CDR2 FYNNEI. The DNA for the CDR3 is TGTGCCAGCAGGACTGACGCGAGGAACACCATATATTTT. Protein product: CASRTDARNTIYF.

V usage is TRBV29-1 and J usage is TRBJ2-7; D is perhaps TRBD1 (7 bases). Germline loops: CDR1 SQVTM, CDR2 ANQGSEA. V lost 3 bases and J 4 bases, leaving 16 bases between the germline ends. This CDR3 has 14 amino acids. For the CDR3, the DNA is TGCAGCGTTGAGGAGGGGGCTAAGCCGTACGAGCAGTACTTC. It translates to CSVEEGAKPYEQYF.